The source of this T cell receptor beta chain is a study of T-cell reconstitution after alpha-beta-depleted transplantation in children. Germline lookup yields CDR1 DFQATT and CDR2 SNEGSKA (reference sequence). CDR3 length equals 12 residues. The V end lost 6 bases, the J end lost 7 bases, and 15 bases lay between the germline ends. Study findings and constraints: T-cell counts and diversity at one year post-transplant came mainly from newly produced T cells. Surviving recipient cells, namely T cells and thymic progenitors, were the source of high day-60 TCRbeta diversity in some patients. Roughly two months post-transplant, alpha-beta T cells reportedly originated from several hundred graft clones that had expanded.

Unique molecular identifiers featured in how the TCRbeta library was prepared. TCRdb redid the calling of the PCR reads with MiXCR, one entry per CDR3 protein. The sample yields about 980,000 distinct CDR3 sequences, 25% to 30% seen once. The table lists this clonotype with a few counts. What it recognizes is unknown. This clonotype was obtained from a boy under two years old who had a stem cell transplant for SCID, so the T cells may come from the graft donor. This chain connects TRBV20-1 to TRBJ2-5; D unclear. The sequencing used PBMCs, mostly from graft donor cells, collected 360 days after TCRalphabeta/CD19-depleted stem cell transplant. The CDR3 nucleotides read TGCAGTGCCAATTGGGGTATCGGGACCCAGTACTTC. Translating it yields CSANWGIGTQYF.